This TCR beta chain emerged from a study of T cell responses to AZD1222 COVID-19 vaccine. Some clones are missing from TCRdb's copy, which holds only in-frame ones; the method was immunoSEQ multiplex PCR. The sample includes approximately 85,000 clones, approximately 87% of them seen just once. The receptor was derived from an adult in good health. The source material was peripheral blood, sampled on day 0 of AZD1222 vaccination.

Written as DNA, the CDR3 is TGTGCCAGCAGTTTAAGTCAAGTCACAGATACGCAGTATTTT. It specifies CASSLSQVTDTQYF. V gene TRBV28 combines with J gene TRBJ2-3; D not certain. From germline, CDR1 is MDHEN and CDR2 SYDVKM. The CDR3 loop spans 14 amino acids. V was trimmed by 2 bases and J by 2 bases, leaving 8 bases between them.